The rows below give T cell receptor beta chains drawn from one sample of a study of early T cells in non-severe SARS-CoV-2 infection. TCRdb re-analysed the 5' RACE reads in MiXCR, keeping a single row per CDR3 protein. The table lists just under 65,000 distinct CDR3 sequences, 5.9% of them singletons. The specimen was whole blood, collected at baseline. All receptors come from an adult who was a healthcare worker with PCR-confirmed SARS-CoV-2 infection or an uninfected control (not recorded which). CDR3s include the opening cysteine and the closing phenylalanine or tryptophan. Fields, in order: clone size, V gene, D gene, J gene, CDR3 length, CDR3 DNA, CDR3 protein. The D gene is left open where the match is weak. Expanded clones get a size class; other rows say once, few or many, or leave the size out.

clone_size: many
v_call: TRBV20-1
d_call: TRBD2
j_call: TRBJ2-7
cdr3_length: 15
cdr3_nt: TGCAGTGCTGCCACCGGGACTAGCGGGACCTACGAGCAGTACTTC
cdr3_aa: CSAATGTSGTYEQYF

clone_size: NA
v_call: TRBV29-1
d_call: NA
j_call: TRBJ2-7
cdr3_length: 14
cdr3_nt: TGCAGCGTTCAACCCGGGTCAGAAACCTACGAGCAGTACTTC
cdr3_aa: CSVQPGSETYEQYF

clone_size: many
v_call: TRBV28
d_call: NA
j_call: TRBJ2-3
cdr3_length: 17
cdr3_nt: TGTGCCAGCAGTACCACTAGCAGCGGGCCCAGCACAGATACGCAGTATTTT
cdr3_aa: CASSTTSSGPSTDTQYF

clone_size: NA
v_call: TRBV28
d_call: NA
j_call: TRBJ1-1
cdr3_length: 15
cdr3_nt: TGTGCCAGCAGTTCGGACGCGCCGGGACATTATGAAGCTTTCTTT
cdr3_aa: CASSSDAPGHYEAFF

clone_size: NA
v_call: TRBV12-3/TRBV12-4
d_call: TRBD1
j_call: TRBJ1-2
cdr3_length: 16
cdr3_nt: TGTGCCAGCAGTTCCAGGAACAGGGGGCAGGACTATGGCTACACCTTC
cdr3_aa: CASSSRNRGQDYGYTF

clone_size: many
v_call: TRBV10-3
d_call: NA
j_call: TRBJ2-5
cdr3_length: 16
cdr3_nt: TGTGCCATCAGTGAACGAATAGGGGACGACCAAGAGACCCAGTACTTC
cdr3_aa: CAISERIGDDQETQYF

clone_size: many
v_call: TRBV15
d_call: TRBD2
j_call: TRBJ2-1
cdr3_length: 15
cdr3_nt: TGTGCCACCAGCAGAGTGGCTAGCGGGAGCCATGAGCAGTTCTTC
cdr3_aa: CATSRVASGSHEQFF

clone_size: many
v_call: TRBV7-9
d_call: NA
j_call: TRBJ2-7
cdr3_length: 15
cdr3_nt: TGTGCCAGCAGGGGAGGAGGGTTCCTTGAGTACGAGCAGTACTTC
cdr3_aa: CASRGGGFLEYEQYF

clone_size: NA
v_call: TRBV3-1
d_call: NA
j_call: TRBJ1-2
cdr3_length: 16
cdr3_nt: TGTGCCAGCAGCCAAGTCTCGGGGATGAATAACTATGGCTACACCTTC
cdr3_aa: CASSQVSGMNNYGYTF

clone_size: NA
v_call: TRBV5-1
d_call: TRBD1
j_call: TRBJ2-7
cdr3_length: 12
cdr3_nt: TGCGCCAGCAGCCCGACAGGGGAGGAGCAGTACTTC
cdr3_aa: CASSPTGEEQYF

clone_size: NA
v_call: TRBV27
d_call: NA
j_call: TRBJ1-2
cdr3_length: 15
cdr3_nt: TGTGCCAGCAGTTTATCGGGCGGGCGGGGCTATGGCTACACCTTC
cdr3_aa: CASSLSGGRGYGYTF

clone_size: many
v_call: TRBV5-1
d_call: NA
j_call: TRBJ2-2
cdr3_length: 16
cdr3_nt: TGCGCCAGCAGCCTGGATGGGGAGGCTGGGACCGGGGAGCTGTTTTTT
cdr3_aa: CASSLDGEAGTGELFF

clone_size: NA
v_call: TRBV20-1
d_call: NA
j_call: TRBJ2-7
cdr3_length: 13
cdr3_nt: TGCAGTGCTAGAGGTGGGATGTCCTACGAGCAGTACTTC
cdr3_aa: CSARGGMSYEQYF

clone_size: many
v_call: TRBV12-3/TRBV12-4
d_call: NA
j_call: TRBJ2-7
cdr3_length: 12
cdr3_nt: TGTGCCAGCAGATTCGGACACTACGAGCAGTACTTC
cdr3_aa: CASRFGHYEQYF

clone_size: few
v_call: TRBV7-2
d_call: NA
j_call: TRBJ1-3
cdr3_length: 16
cdr3_nt: TGTGCCAGCAGCCCCCGACAGGCCCGCTCTGGAAACACCATATATTTT
cdr3_aa: CASSPRQARSGNTIYF

clone_size: NA
v_call: TRBV28
d_call: NA
j_call: TRBJ1-5
cdr3_length: 13
cdr3_nt: TGTGCCAGCAGTTTCCAGTACAATCAGCCCCAGCATTTT
cdr3_aa: CASSFQYNQPQHF

clone_size: many
v_call: TRBV6-5
d_call: NA
j_call: TRBJ2-3
cdr3_length: 13
cdr3_nt: TGTGCCAGCAGCCGGGGAGGAGCAGATACGCAGTATTTT
cdr3_aa: CASSRGGADTQYF

clone_size: NA
v_call: TRBV27
d_call: NA
j_call: TRBJ2-3
cdr3_length: 16
cdr3_nt: TGTGCCAGCAGTCCCCGGGCCCAATGGATGGTAGATACGCAGTATTTT
cdr3_aa: CASSPRAQWMVDTQYF

clone_size: few
v_call: TRBV29-1
d_call: TRBD1
j_call: TRBJ2-7
cdr3_length: 14
cdr3_nt: TGCAGCGTTGAGGCAGGGACAGGGGCTGGCGAGCAGTACTTC
cdr3_aa: CSVEAGTGAGEQYF

clone_size: many
v_call: TRBV24-1
d_call: NA
j_call: TRBJ2-6
cdr3_length: 13
cdr3_nt: TGTGCCACCAGCGGGCCTGGGGCCAACGTCCTGACTTTC
cdr3_aa: CATSGPGANVLTF

clone_size: many
v_call: TRBV30
d_call: NA
j_call: TRBJ2-1
cdr3_length: 12
cdr3_nt: TGTGCCTGGAGCAGGGACCGGAGTGAGCAGTTCTTC
cdr3_aa: CAWSRDRSEQFF

clone_size: many
v_call: TRBV5-1
d_call: TRBD1
j_call: TRBJ2-7
cdr3_length: 14
cdr3_nt: TGCGCCAGCAACCCAGGACAGGGGACCGACGAGCAGTACTTC
cdr3_aa: CASNPGQGTDEQYF

clone_size: NA
v_call: TRBV12-5
d_call: NA
j_call: TRBJ1-1
cdr3_length: 13
cdr3_nt: TGTGCTAGTGGCTCCCTGTGGGGCACTGAAGCTTTCTTT
cdr3_aa: CASGSLWGTEAFF

clone_size: many
v_call: TRBV29-1
d_call: NA
j_call: TRBJ2-1
cdr3_length: 12
cdr3_nt: TGCAGCGTTGTGCCGGGGACCAATGAGCAGTTCTTC
cdr3_aa: CSVVPGTNEQFF

clone_size: NA
v_call: TRBV7-2
d_call: NA
j_call: TRBJ1-4
cdr3_length: 13
cdr3_nt: TGTGCCAGCAACGTCAGGGATAATGAAAAACTGTTTTTT
cdr3_aa: CASNVRDNEKLFF

clone_size: few
v_call: TRBV4-1
d_call: NA
j_call: TRBJ2-1
cdr3_length: 13
cdr3_nt: TGCGCCAGCAGCCCCGACGGCGAGAATGAGCAGTTCTTC
cdr3_aa: CASSPDGENEQFF

clone_size: many
v_call: TRBV28
d_call: NA
j_call: TRBJ2-2
cdr3_length: 12
cdr3_nt: TGTGCCAGCAGATACAGGGTTGGGGAGCTGTTTTTT
cdr3_aa: CASRYRVGELFF

clone_size: NA
v_call: TRBV3-1
d_call: TRBD2
j_call: TRBJ2-6
cdr3_length: 16
cdr3_nt: TGTGCCAGCAGCCATGGCGGGGGCTCTGGGGCCAACGTCCTGACTTTC
cdr3_aa: CASSHGGGSGANVLTF

clone_size: many
v_call: TRBV6-5
d_call: NA
j_call: TRBJ1-1
cdr3_length: 13
cdr3_nt: TGTGCCAGCAGGGGCCAGGGACCCACTGAAGCTTTCTTT
cdr3_aa: CASRGQGPTEAFF

clone_size: many
v_call: TRBV28
d_call: NA
j_call: TRBJ1-2
cdr3_length: 11
cdr3_nt: TGTGCCAGCAGTTTGAACTATGGCTACACCTTC
cdr3_aa: CASSLNYGYTF

clone_size: NA
v_call: TRBV5-4
d_call: NA
j_call: TRBJ1-6
cdr3_length: 16
cdr3_nt: TGTGCCAGCAGCTTCGGGGGCAGCTCCTATAATTCACCCCTCCACTTT
cdr3_aa: CASSFGGSSYNSPLHF

clone_size: many
v_call: TRBV7-2
d_call: NA
j_call: TRBJ2-1
cdr3_length: 15
cdr3_nt: TGTGCCAGCAGCACCTTTTCGCGGGACAAGGGGGAGCAGTTCTTC
cdr3_aa: CASSTFSRDKGEQFF

clone_size: many
v_call: TRBV28
d_call: TRBD1
j_call: TRBJ1-2
cdr3_length: 15
cdr3_nt: TGTGCCAGCAGTTTAGCATACCAGGGGGCGAATGGCTACACCTTC
cdr3_aa: CASSLAYQGANGYTF

clone_size: NA
v_call: TRBV7-6
d_call: TRBD2
j_call: TRBJ2-3
cdr3_length: 15
cdr3_nt: TGTGCCAGCAGCTTAGACCGGGGGGTGCCAGATACGCAGTATTTT
cdr3_aa: CASSLDRGVPDTQYF

clone_size: NA
v_call: TRBV29-1
d_call: NA
j_call: TRBJ2-3
cdr3_length: 11
cdr3_nt: TGCAGCGTTGGGAGGACAGATACGCAGTATTTT
cdr3_aa: CSVGRTDTQYF

clone_size: many
v_call: TRBV29-1
d_call: TRBD1
j_call: TRBJ1-5
cdr3_length: 13
cdr3_nt: TGCAGCGTTGCAGGGACAGAGGGGCAGCCCCAGCATTTT
cdr3_aa: CSVAGTEGQPQHF

clone_size: few
v_call: TRBV4-3
d_call: NA
j_call: TRBJ2-7
cdr3_length: 16
cdr3_nt: TGCGCCAGCAGCCAAGTGGTGGGCGGGGAGACCTACGAGCAGTACTTC
cdr3_aa: CASSQVVGGETYEQYF

clone_size: few
v_call: TRBV29-1
d_call: NA
j_call: TRBJ2-1
cdr3_length: 12
cdr3_nt: TGCAGCGTTGCTTCAGGCGACAATGAGCAGTTCTTC
cdr3_aa: CSVASGDNEQFF

clone_size: NA
v_call: TRBV4-1
d_call: NA
j_call: TRBJ2-7
cdr3_length: 16
cdr3_nt: TGCGCCAGCAGCCAAGATGCGACGGGGGAGGCCTACGAGCAGTACTTC
cdr3_aa: CASSQDATGEAYEQYF

clone_size: few
v_call: TRBV7-8
d_call: TRBD1
j_call: TRBJ1-4
cdr3_length: 17
cdr3_nt: TGTGCCAGCAGCCAGGGGATGATCGGGACAGCTAATGAAAAACTGTTTTTT
cdr3_aa: CASSQGMIGTANEKLFF

clone_size: many
v_call: TRBV20-1
d_call: TRBD1
j_call: TRBJ2-1
cdr3_length: 14
cdr3_nt: TGCAGTGCGCATCGACAGGGGATTGACAATGAGCAGTTCTTC
cdr3_aa: CSAHRQGIDNEQFF

clone_size: few
v_call: TRBV9
d_call: NA
j_call: TRBJ1-5
cdr3_length: 15
cdr3_nt: TGTGCCAGCAGCGTAGGACTCAATAGCAATCAGCCCCAGCATTTT
cdr3_aa: CASSVGLNSNQPQHF

clone_size: NA
v_call: TRBV7-2
d_call: TRBD2
j_call: TRBJ2-5
cdr3_length: 20
cdr3_nt: TGTGCCAGCAGCTTAGTCCCCCCGGGACTAGCGGGGGGGACCCAAGAGACCCAGTACTTC
cdr3_aa: CASSLVPPGLAGGTQETQYF

clone_size: many
v_call: TRBV6-5
d_call: TRBD2
j_call: TRBJ2-5
cdr3_length: 19
cdr3_nt: TGTGCCAGCAGTTACGAGTCTAGCGGGAGGTTGGGCGGTCGGGAGACCCAGTACTTC
cdr3_aa: CASSYESSGRLGGRETQYF

clone_size: few
v_call: TRBV6-5
d_call: NA
j_call: TRBJ2-7
cdr3_length: 19
cdr3_nt: TGTGCCAGCAGTTACAGGTTCCCGTCATCCCAATTGGGCTCCTACGAGCAGTACTTC
cdr3_aa: CASSYRFPSSQLGSYEQYF

clone_size: NA
v_call: TRBV7-6
d_call: NA
j_call: TRBJ1-5
cdr3_length: 14
cdr3_nt: TGTGCCAGCGGAAACTACGGCAGGGATCAGCCCCAGCATTTT
cdr3_aa: CASGNYGRDQPQHF

clone_size: many
v_call: TRBV15
d_call: NA
j_call: TRBJ1-4
cdr3_length: 14
cdr3_nt: TGTGCCACCAAGGGAGGATCGACTAATGAAAAACTGTTTTTT
cdr3_aa: CATKGGSTNEKLFF

clone_size: many
v_call: TRBV2
d_call: NA
j_call: TRBJ1-5
cdr3_length: 17
cdr3_nt: TGTGCCAGCAGTGTAAAGCTGGGGGGATTAAGCAATCAGCCCCAGCATTTT
cdr3_aa: CASSVKLGGLSNQPQHF

clone_size: many
v_call: TRBV12-3/TRBV12-4
d_call: NA
j_call: TRBJ1-1
cdr3_length: 13
cdr3_nt: TGTGCCAGCAGTTCGCAGTTCGGGGCCATAACTTTCTTT
cdr3_aa: CASSSQFGAITFF

clone_size: NA
v_call: TRBV6-1
d_call: NA
j_call: TRBJ1-1
cdr3_length: 13
cdr3_nt: TGTGCCAGCACGCGGGCATGGAACACTGAAGCTTTCTTT
cdr3_aa: CASTRAWNTEAFF

clone_size: many
v_call: TRBV6-6
d_call: TRBD2
j_call: TRBJ2-1
cdr3_length: 17
cdr3_nt: TGTGCCAGCAGACCCCCGGGACTAGCGGGGTCACACAATGAGCAGTTCTTC
cdr3_aa: CASRPPGLAGSHNEQFF

clone_size: many
v_call: TRBV20-1
d_call: NA
j_call: TRBJ1-5
cdr3_length: 9
cdr3_nt: TGCAGTGGACGGCAGCCCCAGCATTTT
cdr3_aa: CSGRQPQHF